This T cell receptor (beta chain) is from a study of T-cell memory formation after mild COVID-19. V shed 2 bases and J shed 2 bases, with 13 bases lying between them. Germline-derived CDR1 and CDR2 are MNHNS and SASEGT. The CDR3 has 15 amino acids. With respect to this clonotype: Antigen specificity is unknown.

TCRdb re-derived calls from the 5' RACE reads in MiXCR, one entry per CDR3 protein. The sample consists of fewer than 350,000 distinct CDR3 sequences, approximately 8.4% of them appearing once. General study findings and limits: The study found contracting CD4+ clones mainly in CM and EM and contracting CD8+ clones in EMRA.

Material: PBMCs or a T cell subset sorted from them (not recorded which). The gene calls are TRBV6-1 and TRBJ2-7; perhaps TRBD2 as D (5 bases). The receptor's source is a man between 18 and 35 years old who had mild COVID-19 (a few samples of this study predate the infection). Cell type and time point are not known. The CDR3 bases are TGTGCCAGCAGTGAACAGAGGGTTTTTCCCTACGAGCAGTACTTC. Protein sequence: CASSEQRVFPYEQYF.